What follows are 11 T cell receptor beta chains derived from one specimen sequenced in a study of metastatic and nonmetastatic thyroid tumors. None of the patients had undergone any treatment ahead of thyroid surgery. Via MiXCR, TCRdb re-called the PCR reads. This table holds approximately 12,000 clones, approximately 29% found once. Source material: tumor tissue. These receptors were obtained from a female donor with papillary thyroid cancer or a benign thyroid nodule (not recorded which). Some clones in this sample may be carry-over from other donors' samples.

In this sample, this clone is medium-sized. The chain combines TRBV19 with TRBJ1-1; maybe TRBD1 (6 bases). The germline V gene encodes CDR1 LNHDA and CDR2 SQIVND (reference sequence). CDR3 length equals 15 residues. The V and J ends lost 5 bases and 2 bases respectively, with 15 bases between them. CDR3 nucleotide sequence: TGTGCCAGTAGTCGGGGGCCCTCCTTAAACACTGAAGCTTTCTTT. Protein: CASSRGPSLNTEAFF.

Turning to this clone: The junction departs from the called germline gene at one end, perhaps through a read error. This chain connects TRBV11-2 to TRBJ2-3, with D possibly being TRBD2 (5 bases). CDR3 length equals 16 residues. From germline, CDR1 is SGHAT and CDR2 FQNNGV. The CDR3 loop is CASRSSRGSLTDTQYF. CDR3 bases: TGTGCAAGCAGAAGTTCTAGAGGGAGTCTTACAGATACGCAGTATTTT.

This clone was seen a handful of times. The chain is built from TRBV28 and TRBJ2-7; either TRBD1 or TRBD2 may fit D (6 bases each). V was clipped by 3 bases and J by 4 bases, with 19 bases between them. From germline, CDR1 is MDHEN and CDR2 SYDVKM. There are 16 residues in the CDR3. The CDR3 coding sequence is TGTGCCAGCAGTTTGGGTTTGGGGGGCCAGACGTACGAGCAGTACTTC. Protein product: CASSLGLGGQTYEQYF.

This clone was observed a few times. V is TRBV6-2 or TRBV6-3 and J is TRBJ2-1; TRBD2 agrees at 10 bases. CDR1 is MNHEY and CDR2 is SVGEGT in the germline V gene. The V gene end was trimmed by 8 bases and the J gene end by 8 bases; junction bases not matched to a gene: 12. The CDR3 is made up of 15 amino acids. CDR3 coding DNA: TGTGCCAGCGGAGAGCTAGCGGGAGTTTTCGATGAGCAGTTCTTC. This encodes CASGELAGVFDEQFF.

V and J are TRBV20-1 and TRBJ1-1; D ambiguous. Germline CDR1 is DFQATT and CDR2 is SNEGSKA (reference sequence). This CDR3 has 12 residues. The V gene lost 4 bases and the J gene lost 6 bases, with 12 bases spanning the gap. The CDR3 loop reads CSAIRLSAEAFF. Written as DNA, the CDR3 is TGCAGTGCTATCCGACTGAGCGCTGAAGCTTTCTTT.

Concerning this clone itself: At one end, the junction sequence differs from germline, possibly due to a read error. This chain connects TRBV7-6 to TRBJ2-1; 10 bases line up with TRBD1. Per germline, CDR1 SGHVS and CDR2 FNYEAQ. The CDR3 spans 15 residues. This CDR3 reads CASSERTGGRDDQFF. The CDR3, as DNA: TGTGCCAGCAGCGAAAGGACAGGGGGTCGGGATGATCAGTTCTTC.

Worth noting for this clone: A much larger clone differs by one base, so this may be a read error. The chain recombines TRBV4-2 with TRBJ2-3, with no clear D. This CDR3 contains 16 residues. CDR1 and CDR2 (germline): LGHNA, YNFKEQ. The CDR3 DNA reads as TGTGCCAGCAACCAAGATAGGGCCGTCTACACAGATACGCAGTATTTT. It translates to CASNQDRAVYTDTQYF.

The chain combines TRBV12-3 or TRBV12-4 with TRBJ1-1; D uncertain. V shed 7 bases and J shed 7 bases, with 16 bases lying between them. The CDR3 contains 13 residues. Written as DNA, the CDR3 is TGTGCCAGCACCCGGGTCGAGCTAGGTGAAGCTTTCTTT. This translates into CASTRVELGEAFF.

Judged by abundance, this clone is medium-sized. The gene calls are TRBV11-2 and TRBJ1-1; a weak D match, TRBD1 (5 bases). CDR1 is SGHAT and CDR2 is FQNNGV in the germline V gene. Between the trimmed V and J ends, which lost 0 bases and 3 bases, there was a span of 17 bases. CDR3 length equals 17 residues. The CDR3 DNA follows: TGTGCCAGCAGCTTAGATCGGCCAGGGCACACGGACACTGAAGCTTTCTTT. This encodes CASSLDRPGHTDTEAFF.

DNA of the CDR3: TGTGCCAGCAGCTTAGAGGGTGGTGGAAACACCATATATTTT. This codes for CASSLEGGGNTIYF. This sequence joins TRBV11-3 and TRBJ1-3, with D hard to call. The CDR3 runs to 14 residues. Germline V gene data show CDR1 as SGHNT and CDR2 as YENEEA. Between the trimmed V and J ends, which lost 0 bases and 3 bases, there was a span of 6 bases.

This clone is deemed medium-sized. CDR3 sequence (DNA): TGTGCCAGCAGACGACTAGCGGGAAAACTCTACAATGAGCAGTTCTTC. It encodes CASRRLAGKLYNEQFF. The V and J genes are TRBV6-2 or TRBV6-3 and TRBJ2-1, with 11 bases identical to TRBD2. Germline trimming cut 6 bases from V and 3 bases from J; bases unmatched to any gene: 7. Germline V CDR1 and CDR2: MNHEY, SVGEGT. There are 16 residues in the CDR3.